The 22 T cell receptor beta chains listed next were all sequenced from one sample in a study of early T cells in non-severe SARS-CoV-2 infection. MiXCR was run by TCRdb on the 5' RACE reads, yielding one entry per CDR3 protein. The table has tens of thousands of distinct CDR3 sequences, 5% to 6.5% seen once. Sequencing was done on a sample of whole blood. The receptors were sampled from an adult who was a healthcare worker with PCR-confirmed SARS-CoV-2 infection or an uninfected control (not recorded which).

This clonotype was counted at least ten times. V usage is TRBV7-2 and J usage is TRBJ1-3; unclear D gene. The CDR3 is 16 amino acids. V dropped 5 bases and J dropped 0 bases, with 14 bases sitting between them. The germline CDR1 and CDR2 sequences are SGHTA and FQGNSA. The CDR3 loop is CASSPTLSSSGNTIYF. Here the CDR3 DNA reads TGTGCCAGCAGCCCCACCCTTTCGAGCTCTGGAAACACCATATATTTT.

This clonotype showed up many times. The V and J genes are TRBV10-3 and TRBJ1-1; no reliable D call. The CDR3 has 11 residues. CDR1 is ENHRY, CDR2 SYGVKD, per germline. Trimming shortened V by 8 bases and J by 7 bases, and 11 bases separated the two germline ends. This CDR3 is CAISHRDEAFF. The DNA for the CDR3 is TGTGCCATCTCCCATCGAGATGAAGCTTTCTTT.

This clonotype was observed many times. The V call is TRBV7-9, the J call TRBJ1-4; 7 nucleotides align to TRBD1. The CDR3 runs 15 residues. The junction had 4 bases not matched to a gene; V was cut back by 3 bases and J by 3 bases. From germline, CDR1 is SEHNR and CDR2 FQNEAQ (reference sequence). The CDR3 protein is CASSFDRAPNEKLFF. CDR3 in DNA: TGTGCCAGCAGCTTTGACAGGGCCCCTAATGAAAAACTGTTTTTT.

At least ten counts were recorded for this clonotype. This chain joins TRBV5-1 and TRBJ2-5, with 11 bases fitting TRBD1. The V gene end was trimmed by 4 bases and the J gene end by 4 bases; junction bases not matched to a gene: 3. This CDR3 region has 14 residues. Germline CDR1 is SGHRS and CDR2 is YFSETQ. Written as DNA, the CDR3 is TGCGCCAGCAGCACCGGGACAGGGGGAGAGACCCAGTACTTC. Translated, it gives CASSTGTGGETQYF.

In this sample, this clonotype turned up many times. CDR3 sequence reads: CATSRDTDGYGYTF. CDR3 in DNA: TGTGCCACCAGCAGAGATACGGACGGCTATGGCTACACCTTC. The rearrangement joins TRBV15 to TRBJ1-2; no clear D. V was trimmed by 0 bases and J by 4 bases, leaving 9 bases between them. The germline V gene encodes CDR1 LNHNV and CDR2 YYDKDF (reference sequence). CDR3 size: 14 residues.

This clonotype came up many times. The V gene is TRBV15, the J gene TRBJ2-1; 8 bases align to TRBD2. V gave up 3 bases and J gave up 7 bases; unmatched junction bases: 8. CDR1 and CDR2 from the germline V gene are LNHNV and YYDKDF (reference sequence). This CDR3 comprises 15 residues. CDR3 sequence (DNA): TGTGCCACCAGCAGTGGCGGGAGGAAGAAGAATGAGCAGTTCTTC. It yields the protein CATSSGGRKKNEQFF.

This clonotype has a count of ten or more. The chain combines TRBV7-2 with TRBJ1-2; D not resolved. Germline V gene sequence: CDR1 SGHTA, CDR2 FQGNSA. Trimming took 4 bases from V and 6 from J, leaving 9 bases between them. The CDR3 totals 12 residues. The CDR3 region is CASSSQRDGYTF. DNA of the CDR3: TGTGCCAGCAGCTCCCAGCGAGATGGCTACACCTTC.

Concerning this clonotype itself: A much more abundant neighbour one base away suggests this may be a read error. The chain links TRBV7-9 to TRBJ1-4; a weak D match, TRBD1 (5 bases). The CDR3 runs to 15 residues. Germline CDR1 reads SEHNR; CDR2 reads FQNEAQ (reference sequence). Between the trimmed V and J ends, which lost 2 bases and 7 bases, there was a span of 14 bases. The CDR3: CASSLPRRVVEKLFF. Here the CDR3 DNA reads TGTGCCAGCAGCTTACCACGCAGGGTAGTTGAAAAACTGTTTTTT.

This clonotype has more than one count but fewer than ten. The V call is TRBV12-3 or TRBV12-4, the J call TRBJ1-2; no clear D gene. There are 15 residues in the CDR3. With 5 bases removed from V and 3 bases from J, the gap between germline ends came to 16 bases. CDR3 amino acids: CASSPEAGRYYGYTF. The DNA of the CDR3 is TGTGCCAGCAGTCCCGAGGCGGGCAGATACTATGGCTACACCTTC.

This clonotype was found once. A much larger clonotype is one base distant, so this may be a read error. This sequence joins TRBV5-4 and TRBJ2-6; the D gene could be TRBD1 or TRBD2 (6 bases each). The CDR3 has 15 residues. The V gene's germline CDR1 is SGHNT and CDR2 YYREEE (reference sequence). In DNA form, the CDR3 reads TGTGCCAGCAGCTTGCGAGGGTCGGGGGCCGACGTCCTGACTTTC. As protein: CASSLRGSGADVLTF.

This clonotype was counted at least ten times. The chain uses TRBV12-3 or TRBV12-4 and TRBJ2-7, with D uncertain. This CDR3 region has 15 residues. V gave up 4 bases and J gave up 3 bases, with 16 bases separating them. CDR3 protein: CASSSSFSGHYEQYF. The DNA of the CDR3 is TGTGCCAGCAGTTCTTCATTCAGTGGGCACTACGAGCAGTACTTC.

This clonotype was seen many times. The chain carries TRBV29-1 and TRBJ2-3, with 14 bases lining up with TRBD2. The trim removed 7 bases at V and 4 bases at J, leaving 13 bases unmatched. The CDR3 has 17 residues. Germline loops: CDR1 SQVTM, CDR2 ANQGSEA. The CDR3 nucleotides are TGCAGCGCCGTTCGACGACTAGCGGGAGGGCGCGCAGATACGCAGTATTTT. Translated, it gives CSAVRRLAGGRADTQYF.

V usage is TRBV10-3 and J usage is TRBJ2-2; 9 bases match TRBD2. This CDR3 has 16 amino acids. V shed 2 bases, J shed 5 bases, and the junction held 6 bases outside the gene matches. The germline V gene has CDR1 ENHRY and CDR2 SYGVKD. Here the CDR3 DNA reads TGTGCCATCAGTGAGACAGCGGGGGGCCTTACCGGGGAGCTGTTTTTT. Its translation is CAISETAGGLTGELFF.

This clonotype was detected many times. The chain couples TRBV5-5 to TRBJ2-2; D unclear. Germline CDR1 and CDR2: SGHKS and YYEKEE (reference sequence). This CDR3 has 13 amino acids. The V gene lost 0 bases and the J gene lost 4 bases, with 4 bases spanning the gap. DNA of the CDR3: TGTGCCAGCAGCTTGGGGTCCACCGGGGAGCTGTTTTTT. It translates to CASSLGSTGELFF.

This clonotype was observed a few times. The rearrangement links TRBV6-2 or TRBV6-3 to TRBJ2-3; TRBD2 aligns across 10 bases. The CDR3 loop spans 14 amino acids. Germline loops: CDR1 MNHEY, CDR2 SVGEGT. V lost 2 bases, J lost 7 bases, and 3 bases stayed unmatched. The chain's CDR3 is CASSYLAGVNTQYF. CDR3 DNA sequence: TGTGCCAGCAGTTACCTAGCGGGGGTAAATACGCAGTATTTT.

This clonotype was observed many times. CDR3 in DNA: TGTGCCAGCAGCCTACTAGCGGGAGGTCAGCAGCAGTTCTTC. Encoded protein: CASSLLAGGQQQFF. The rearrangement joins TRBV6-5 to TRBJ2-1; TRBD2 aligns across 12 bases. Trimming cost V 6 bases and J 11 bases; bases outside gene matches: 8. Germline values: CDR1 MNHEY, CDR2 SVGAGI. This CDR3 is built from 14 residues.

This clonotype was recorded at least ten times. The CDR3 DNA sequence: TGTGCCTGGAGTGTGGACAGCTATGGCTACACCTTC. It codes for CAWSVDSYGYTF. This rearrangement joins TRBV30 to TRBJ1-2, with D possibly TRBD1 on 6 matching bases. Trimming removed 0 bases from V and 4 bases from J, with 6 bases in between. Germline lookup yields CDR1 GTSNPN and CDR2 SVGIG (reference sequence). The CDR3 runs to 12 residues.

This clonotype occurred many times. The J gene is TRBJ2-7, the V gene TRBV29-1; 9 bases fit TRBD1. CDR1 is SQVTM and CDR2 is ANQGSEA in the germline V gene. J lost 2 bases, V lost 1 base, and 3 bases had no gene match. This CDR3 is 14 amino acids long. The chain's CDR3 is CSVEGTGVPYEQYF. Written as DNA, the CDR3 is TGCAGCGTTGAAGGGACAGGGGTCCCCTACGAGCAGTACTTC.

Ten or more counts support this clonotype. V is TRBV5-1 and J is TRBJ2-1; TRBD2 is a possible D gene (5 bases). Trimming stripped 5 bases from V and 8 bases from J, with 14 bases between. Germline CDR1 reads SGHRS; CDR2 reads YFSETQ. The CDR3 length is 13 residues. The CDR3 loop is CASSLFGLDEQFF. In DNA, the CDR3 is TGCGCCAGCAGTCTATTCGGACTGGATGAGCAGTTCTTC.

There are many counts of this clonotype. The V and J genes are TRBV4-1 and TRBJ2-3; D is unclear. V dropped 1 base and J dropped 6 bases, with 11 bases sitting between them. The CDR3 contains 14 residues. CDR1 MGHRA and CDR2 YSYEKL come from the germline V gene. The CDR3 spells CASSQVVREDTQYF. CDR3 sequence (DNA): TGCGCCAGCAGCCAAGTAGTACGCGAGGATACGCAGTATTTT.

This clonotype was detected only a few times. The chain joins TRBV24-1 to TRBJ2-2; D is possibly TRBD2 (6 bases). Trimming shortened V by 3 bases and J by 3 bases, and 10 bases separated the two germline ends. Germline V gives CDR1 KGHDR, CDR2 SFDVKD. The CDR3 runs to 15 residues. The DNA of the CDR3 is TGTGCCACCAGTGATCCCGGGGGAGACACCGGGGAGCTGTTTTTT. Its protein is CATSDPGGDTGELFF.

This clonotype has a count of ten or more. The rearrangement joins TRBV12-3 or TRBV12-4 to TRBJ1-2; D remains unclear. The CDR3 has 13 residues. Trimming removed 6 bases from V and 3 bases from J, with 11 bases in between. The chain's CDR3 is CASSRGGHYGYTF. The CDR3 DNA reads TGTGCCAGCAGCCGCGGAGGACACTATGGCTACACCTTC.